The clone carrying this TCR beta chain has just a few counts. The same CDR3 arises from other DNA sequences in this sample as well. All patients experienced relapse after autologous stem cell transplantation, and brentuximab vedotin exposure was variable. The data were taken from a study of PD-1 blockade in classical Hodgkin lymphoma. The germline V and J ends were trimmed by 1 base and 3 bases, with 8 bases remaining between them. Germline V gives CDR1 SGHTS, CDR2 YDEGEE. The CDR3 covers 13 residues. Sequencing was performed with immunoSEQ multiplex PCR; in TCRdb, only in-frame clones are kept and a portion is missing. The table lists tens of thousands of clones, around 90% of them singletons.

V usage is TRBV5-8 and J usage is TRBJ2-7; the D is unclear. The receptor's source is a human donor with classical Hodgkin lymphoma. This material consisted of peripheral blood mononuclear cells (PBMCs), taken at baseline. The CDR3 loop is CASSLLGNYEQYF. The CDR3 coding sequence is TGTGCCAGCAGCTTGCTAGGGAACTACGAGCAGTACTTC.